This T cell receptor (beta chain) was recovered during a study of regulatory T cells in long-lasting Graves disease. This clonotype was seen repeatedly, ten times or more. The target antigen is unknown. The CDR3 runs to 12 residues. V lost 6 bases, J lost 2 bases, and 7 bases lay in between. Germline CDR1 and CDR2: MNHNS and SASEGT. Points from the study as a whole: More public clonotypes were shared by persistent patients (around 2,600) than by new patients (approximately 990).

Arm-PCR of CDR3 regions with iRepertoire HTBI primers generated TCR beta libraries. TCRdb processed the multiplex PCR reads anew with MiXCR; each CDR3 protein has one entry. The sample consists of 400,000 to 450,000 distinct CDR3 sequences, more than 12% of them appearing once. Time point here: newly diagnosed GD, antithyroid drugs for less than 3 months. Extracted RNA from PBMCs served as the source of the TCR library. These data also formed part of another study, on T cells in Graves' hyperthyroidism and ophthalmopathy. In that study: In the blood, most expanded thyroid clonotypes above 0.001 appeared as well.

The receptor comes from a woman in her thirties with Graves disease. The material sequenced was peripheral blood mononuclear cells (PBMCs), taken at new diagnosis, from a patient treated with antithyroid drugs. V and J are TRBV6-1 and TRBJ2-5, with D hard to call. CDR3 region: CASSHGQETQYF. The CDR3 DNA reads as TGTGCCAGCAGCCACGGGCAAGAGACCCAGTACTTC.